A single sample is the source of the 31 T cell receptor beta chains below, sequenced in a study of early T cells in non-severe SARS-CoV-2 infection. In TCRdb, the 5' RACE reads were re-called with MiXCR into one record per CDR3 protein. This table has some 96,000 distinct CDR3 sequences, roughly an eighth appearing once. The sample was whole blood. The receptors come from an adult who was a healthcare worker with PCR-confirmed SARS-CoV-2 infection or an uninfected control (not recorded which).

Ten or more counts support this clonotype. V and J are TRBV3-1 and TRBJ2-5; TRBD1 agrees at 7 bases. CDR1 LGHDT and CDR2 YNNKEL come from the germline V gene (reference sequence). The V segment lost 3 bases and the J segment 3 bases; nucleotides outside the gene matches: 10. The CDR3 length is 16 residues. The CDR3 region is CASSQGLGTAEETQYF. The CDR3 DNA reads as TGTGCCAGCAGCCAGGGTCTAGGGACAGCCGAAGAGACCCAGTACTTC.

CDR3 loop: CASSTGVAYNEQFF. CDR3 sequence (DNA): TGTGCCAGCAGCACAGGGGTAGCTTACAATGAGCAGTTCTTC. The rearrangement joins TRBV2 to TRBJ2-1, with TRBD1 matching 7 bases. Germline trimming cut 6 bases from V and 4 bases from J; bases unmatched to any gene: 6. Germline V gene sequence: CDR1 SNHLY, CDR2 FYNNEI. CDR3 length equals 14 residues. The full variable domain, in which reference TRBV2 and TRBJ2-1 provide the parts outside the CDR3, is EPEVTQTPSHQVTQMGQEVILRCVPISNHLYFYWYRQILGQKVEFLVSFYNNEISEKSEIFDDQFSVERPDGSNFTLKIRSTKLEDSAMYFCASSTGVAYNEQFFGPGTRLTVL.

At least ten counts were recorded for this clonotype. The CDR3 region has the DNA TGTGCCAGCAGCAAAGTCGTCAAATCGGACAGAGCGAACACCGGGGAGCTGTTTTTT. Its translation: CASSKVVKSDRANTGELFF. The J gene is TRBJ2-2, the V gene TRBV21-1; the table's D call of TRBD1 was not tested on the DNA. TRBV21-1 is classified as a pseudogene. The CDR3 is 19 residues long.

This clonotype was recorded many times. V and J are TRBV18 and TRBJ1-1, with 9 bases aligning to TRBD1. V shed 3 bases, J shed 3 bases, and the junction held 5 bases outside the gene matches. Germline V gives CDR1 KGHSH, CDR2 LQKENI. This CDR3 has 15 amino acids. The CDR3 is CASSPYRDRDTEAFF. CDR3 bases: TGTGCCAGCTCACCTTACCGGGACAGGGACACTGAAGCTTTCTTT.

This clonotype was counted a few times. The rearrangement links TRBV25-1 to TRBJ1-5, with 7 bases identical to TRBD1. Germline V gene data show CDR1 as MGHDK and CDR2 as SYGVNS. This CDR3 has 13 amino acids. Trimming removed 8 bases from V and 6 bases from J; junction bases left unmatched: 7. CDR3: CASDHRGTQPQHF. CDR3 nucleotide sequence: TGTGCCAGCGACCACAGGGGTACTCAGCCCCAGCATTTT.

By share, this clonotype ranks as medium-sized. The CDR3 region has the DNA TGTGCCAGCAATCCCAGGGACAGCAATCAGCCCCAGCATTTT. Translated, it gives CASNPRDSNQPQHF. This chain connects TRBV27 to TRBJ1-5, with D possibly TRBD1 on 5 matching bases. This CDR3 contains 14 residues. V was trimmed by 7 bases and J by 1 base, leaving 11 bases between them. Per germline, CDR1 MNHEY and CDR2 SMNVEV (reference sequence).

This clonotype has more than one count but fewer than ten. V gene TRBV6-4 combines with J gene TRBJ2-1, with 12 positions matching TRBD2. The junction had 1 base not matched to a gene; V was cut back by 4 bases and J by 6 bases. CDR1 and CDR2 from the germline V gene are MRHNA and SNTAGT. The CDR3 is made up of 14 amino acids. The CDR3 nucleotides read TGTGCCAGCAGTGCTAGCGGGGGGGCCAATGAGCAGTTCTTC. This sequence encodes CASSASGGANEQFF.

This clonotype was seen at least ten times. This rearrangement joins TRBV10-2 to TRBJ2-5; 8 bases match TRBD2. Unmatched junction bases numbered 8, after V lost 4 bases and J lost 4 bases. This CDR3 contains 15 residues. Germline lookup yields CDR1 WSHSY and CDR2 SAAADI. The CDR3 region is CASSVQRGKGETQYF. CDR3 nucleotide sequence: TGCGCCAGCAGTGTCCAGCGGGGGAAGGGAGAGACCCAGTACTTC.

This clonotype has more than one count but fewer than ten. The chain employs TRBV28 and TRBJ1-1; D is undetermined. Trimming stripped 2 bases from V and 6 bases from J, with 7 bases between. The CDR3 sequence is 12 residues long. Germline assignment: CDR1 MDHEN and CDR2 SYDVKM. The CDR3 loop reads CASSLRQAEAFF. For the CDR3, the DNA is TGTGCCAGCAGTTTACGACAAGCTGAAGCTTTCTTT.

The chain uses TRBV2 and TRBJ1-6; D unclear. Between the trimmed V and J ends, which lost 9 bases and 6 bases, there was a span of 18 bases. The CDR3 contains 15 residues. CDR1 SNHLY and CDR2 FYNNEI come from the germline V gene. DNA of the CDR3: TGTGCCAGAAGAGCTGAAGGACTCTCTAATTCACCCCTCCACTTT. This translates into CARRAEGLSNSPLHF.

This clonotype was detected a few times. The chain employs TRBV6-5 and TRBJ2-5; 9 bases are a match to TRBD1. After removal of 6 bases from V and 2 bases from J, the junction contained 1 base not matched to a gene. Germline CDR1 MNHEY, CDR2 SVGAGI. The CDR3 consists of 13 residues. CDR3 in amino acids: CASSGTGQETQYF. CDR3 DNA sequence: TGTGCCAGCAGCGGGACAGGGCAAGAGACCCAGTACTTC.

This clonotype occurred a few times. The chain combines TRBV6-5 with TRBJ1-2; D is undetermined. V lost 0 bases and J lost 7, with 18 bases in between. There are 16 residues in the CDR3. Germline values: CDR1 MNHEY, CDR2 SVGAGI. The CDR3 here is CASSYSKRVRRGGYTF. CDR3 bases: TGTGCCAGCAGTTACTCGAAAAGGGTCCGTCGGGGTGGCTACACCTTC.

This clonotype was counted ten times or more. CDR3 bases: TGTGCCAGCAGCAAAGGGAGGACGGTAACCTACGAGCAGTACTTC. Translated: CASSKGRTVTYEQYF. The V gene is TRBV21-1, the J gene TRBJ2-7; TRBD2, the table's D call, lacks a check against the DNA. TRBV21-1 is listed as a pseudogene. The CDR3 spans 15 residues.

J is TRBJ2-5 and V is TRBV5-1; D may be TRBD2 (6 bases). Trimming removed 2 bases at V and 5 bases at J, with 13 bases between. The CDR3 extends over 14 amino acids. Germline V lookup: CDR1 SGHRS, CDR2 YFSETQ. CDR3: CASSFSSASETQYF. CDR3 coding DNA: TGCGCCAGCAGCTTTTCTAGCGCTTCGGAGACCCAGTACTTC.

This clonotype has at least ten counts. The CDR3 bases are TGTGCCAGCAGAATACAGGGGGCGCTTGGAGAGACCCAGTACTTC. Protein: CASRIQGALGETQYF. This chain uses TRBV2 with TRBJ2-5; TRBD1 aligns across 9 bases. CDR1 and CDR2 from the germline V gene are SNHLY and FYNNEI. This CDR3 spans 15 amino acids. V shed 6 bases, J shed 4 bases, and the junction held 9 bases outside the gene matches.

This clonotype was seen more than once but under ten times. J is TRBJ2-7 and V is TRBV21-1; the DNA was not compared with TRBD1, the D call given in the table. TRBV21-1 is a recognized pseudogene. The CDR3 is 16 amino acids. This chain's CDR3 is CASSKAPTGIRYEQYF. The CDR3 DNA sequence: TGTGCCAGCAGCAAAGCTCCAACAGGGATAAGATACGAGCAGTACTTC.

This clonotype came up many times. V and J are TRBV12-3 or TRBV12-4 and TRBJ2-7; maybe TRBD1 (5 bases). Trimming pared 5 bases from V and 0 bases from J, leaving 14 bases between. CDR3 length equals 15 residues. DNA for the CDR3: TGTGCCAGCAGTCCCCTGGGGCAGAGCTCCTACGAGCAGTACTTC. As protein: CASSPLGQSSYEQYF.

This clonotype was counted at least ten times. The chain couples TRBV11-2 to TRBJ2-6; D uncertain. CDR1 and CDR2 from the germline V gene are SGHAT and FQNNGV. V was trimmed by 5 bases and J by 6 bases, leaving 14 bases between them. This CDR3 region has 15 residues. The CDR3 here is CASSPRASEANVLTF. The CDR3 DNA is TGTGCCAGCAGCCCCCGAGCATCGGAGGCCAACGTCCTGACTTTC. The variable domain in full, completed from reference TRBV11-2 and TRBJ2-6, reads EAGVAQSPRYKIIEKRQSVAFWCNPISGHATLYWYQQILGQGPKLLIQFQNNGVVDDSQLPKDRFSAERLKGVDSTLKIQPAKLEDSAVYLCASSPRASEANVLTFGAGSRLTVL.

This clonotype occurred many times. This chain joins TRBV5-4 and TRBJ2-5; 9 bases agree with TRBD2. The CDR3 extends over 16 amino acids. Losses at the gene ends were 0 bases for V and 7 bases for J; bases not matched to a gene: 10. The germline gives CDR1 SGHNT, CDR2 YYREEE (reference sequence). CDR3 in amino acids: CASSLVLTSGLATQYF. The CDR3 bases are TGTGCCAGCAGCTTGGTCCTCACTAGCGGGTTGGCGACCCAGTACTTC.

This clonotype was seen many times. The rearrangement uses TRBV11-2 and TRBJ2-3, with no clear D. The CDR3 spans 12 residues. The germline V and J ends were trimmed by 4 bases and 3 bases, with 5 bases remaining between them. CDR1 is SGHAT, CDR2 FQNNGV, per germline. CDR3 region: CASSSVTDTQYF. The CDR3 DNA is TGTGCCAGCAGCTCCGTAACAGATACGCAGTATTTT.

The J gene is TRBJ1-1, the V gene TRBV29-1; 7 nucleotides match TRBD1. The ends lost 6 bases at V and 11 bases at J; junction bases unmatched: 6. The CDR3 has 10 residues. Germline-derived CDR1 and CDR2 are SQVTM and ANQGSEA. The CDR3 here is CSVSGTEAFF. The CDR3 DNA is TGCAGCGTCAGCGGGACAGAGGCTTTCTTT.

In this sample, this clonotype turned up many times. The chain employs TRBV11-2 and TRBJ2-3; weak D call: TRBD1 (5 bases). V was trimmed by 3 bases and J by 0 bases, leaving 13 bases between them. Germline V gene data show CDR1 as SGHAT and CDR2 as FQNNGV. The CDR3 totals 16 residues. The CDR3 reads CASSLVSGPSTDTQYF. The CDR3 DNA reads TGTGCCAGCAGCTTGGTGTCAGGGCCCAGCACAGATACGCAGTATTTT.

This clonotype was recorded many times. The CDR3 DNA reads as TGCAGCGTTGAGTTACCTAGCACAGATACGCAGTATTTT. This codes for CSVELPSTDTQYF. The chain has TRBV29-1 and TRBJ2-3; D gene unclear. The CDR3 totals 13 residues. CDR1 is SQVTM and CDR2 is ANQGSEA in the germline V gene. V was cut by 3 bases and J by 0 bases, with 7 bases left in between.

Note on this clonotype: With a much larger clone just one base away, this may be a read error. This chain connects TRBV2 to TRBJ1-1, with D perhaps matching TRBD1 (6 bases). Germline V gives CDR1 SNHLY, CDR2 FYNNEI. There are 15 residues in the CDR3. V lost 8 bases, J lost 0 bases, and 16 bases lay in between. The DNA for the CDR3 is TGTGCCAGCCATAAACAGGGATATATGAACACTGAAGCTTTCTTT. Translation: CASHKQGYMNTEAFF.

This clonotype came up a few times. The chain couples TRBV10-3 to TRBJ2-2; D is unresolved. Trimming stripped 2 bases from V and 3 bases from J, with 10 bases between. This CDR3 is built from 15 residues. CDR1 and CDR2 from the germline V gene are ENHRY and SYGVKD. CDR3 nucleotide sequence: TGTGCCATCAGTGAGATAAGAACTGACACCGGGGAGCTGTTTTTT. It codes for CAISEIRTDTGELFF.

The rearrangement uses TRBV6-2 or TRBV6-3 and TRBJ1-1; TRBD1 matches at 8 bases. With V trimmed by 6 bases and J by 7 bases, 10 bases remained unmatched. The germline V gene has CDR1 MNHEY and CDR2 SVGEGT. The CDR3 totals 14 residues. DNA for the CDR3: TGTGCCAGCAGCTATCAACCCGGGACAGGTGAAGCTTTCTTT. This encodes CASSYQPGTGEAFF.

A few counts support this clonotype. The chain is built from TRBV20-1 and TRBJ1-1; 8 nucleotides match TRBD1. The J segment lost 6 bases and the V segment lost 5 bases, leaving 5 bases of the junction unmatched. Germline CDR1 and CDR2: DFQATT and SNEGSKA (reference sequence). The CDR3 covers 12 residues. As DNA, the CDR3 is TGCAGTGCTCAACCAGGGGGCTCTGAAGCTTTCTTT. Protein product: CSAQPGGSEAFF.

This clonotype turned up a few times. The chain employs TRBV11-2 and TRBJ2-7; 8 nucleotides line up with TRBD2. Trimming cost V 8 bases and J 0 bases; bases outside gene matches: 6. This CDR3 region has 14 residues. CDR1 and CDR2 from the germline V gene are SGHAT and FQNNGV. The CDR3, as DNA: TGTGCCAGCTATCCCCGGGAGGGCTCCTACGAGCAGTACTTC. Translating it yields CASYPREGSYEQYF.

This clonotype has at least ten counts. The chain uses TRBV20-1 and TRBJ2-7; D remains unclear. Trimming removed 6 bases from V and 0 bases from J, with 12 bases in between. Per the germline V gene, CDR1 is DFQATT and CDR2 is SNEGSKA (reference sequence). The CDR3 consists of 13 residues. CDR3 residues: CSARTLLSYEQYF. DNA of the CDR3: TGCAGTGCCCGGACGTTACTCTCCTACGAGCAGTACTTC.

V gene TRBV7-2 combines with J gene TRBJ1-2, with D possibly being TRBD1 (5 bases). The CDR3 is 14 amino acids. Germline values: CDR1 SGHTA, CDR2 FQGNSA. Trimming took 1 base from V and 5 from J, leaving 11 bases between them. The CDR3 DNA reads TGTGCCAGCAGCTTAGTTGTACAGGAGTATGGCTACACCTTC. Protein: CASSLVVQEYGYTF.

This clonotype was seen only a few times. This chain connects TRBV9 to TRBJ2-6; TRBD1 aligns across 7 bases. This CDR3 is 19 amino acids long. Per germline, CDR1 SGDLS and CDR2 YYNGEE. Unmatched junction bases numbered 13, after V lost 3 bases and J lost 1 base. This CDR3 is CASSDAAQGIWSGANVLTF. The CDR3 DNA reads TGTGCCAGCAGCGACGCAGCACAGGGGATCTGGTCTGGGGCCAACGTCCTGACTTTC.